This T cell receptor (beta chain) is from a study of response to subunit inactivated influenza vaccine. Notes on this clonotype: Its specificity is not known.

Unmatched junction bases numbered 2, after V lost 5 bases and J lost 2 bases. The germline V gene encodes CDR1 SGHTA and CDR2 FQGNSA. The CDR3 has 14 amino acids. TCRdb re-called the RT-PCR reads with MiXCR, one entry per CDR3 protein. Of 500,000 to 550,000 distinct CDR3 sequences listed, roughly a quarter were seen once; the top ten hold 2.5% to 3%. Points from the study as a whole: Few additional T cells are recruited per seasonal influenza vaccination, authors suggested.

These same data were also listed under a study on T cells expressing NK-cell markers. In that study: Libraries used 5'RACE template switching adding universal primer site and UMIs. The dominant NKG2C+ clonotypes represented about 1.0-8% of CD8+ T cells in over 5 donors. Among four donors, these clonotypes also ranked first in the CD3+CD56-NKG2C+ fraction.

The sample consisted of CD4+ T cells sorted from PBMCs, taken approximately 13 days after vaccination. J is TRBJ2-2 and V is TRBV7-2, with 7 bases lining up with TRBD2. This clonotype originated in a man in his fifties or sixties who received an inactivated influenza vaccine. The CDR3 protein is CASSRDYNTGELFF. Here the CDR3 DNA reads TGTGCCAGCAGCCGGGACTATAACACCGGGGAGCTGTTTTTT.